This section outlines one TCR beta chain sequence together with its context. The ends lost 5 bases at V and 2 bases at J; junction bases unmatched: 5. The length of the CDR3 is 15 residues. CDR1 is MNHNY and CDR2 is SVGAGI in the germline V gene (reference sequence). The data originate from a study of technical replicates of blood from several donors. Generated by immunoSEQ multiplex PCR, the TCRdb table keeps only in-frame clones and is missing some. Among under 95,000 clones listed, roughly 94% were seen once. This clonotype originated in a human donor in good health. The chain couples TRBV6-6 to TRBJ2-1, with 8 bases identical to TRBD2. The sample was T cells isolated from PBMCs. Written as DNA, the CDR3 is TGTGCCAGCAGTGCCAGCGGGGGCCCCTACAATGAGCAGTTCTTC. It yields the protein CASSASGGPYNEQFF.